The T cell receptor (beta chain) described here comes from a study of T-cell reconstitution after alpha-beta-depleted transplantation in children. Preparation of the TCRbeta library involved a method that used unique molecular identifiers. One entry per CDR3 protein results from TCRdb running MiXCR on the PCR reads. Among about 370,000 distinct CDR3 sequences listed, approximately 20% were seen once. This clonotype occurred a few times. Trimming removed 3 bases from V and 6 bases from J, with 10 bases in between. Germline assignment: CDR1 SGHTA and CDR2 FQGNSA. This CDR3 has 13 residues. J is TRBJ2-3 and V is TRBV7-2, with no clear D. The receptor was isolated from a human donor who donated a stem cell graft to a child with acute myeloid leukemia. The specimen comprised PBMCs from the stem cell graft donor, sampled from the stem cell graft. The CDR3 DNA sequence: TGTGCCAGCAGCTTTGGACCGGAGGATACGCAGTATTTT. Its translation: CASSFGPEDTQYF.